This is a list of T cell receptor beta chains from one sample in a study of blood T cell repertoires in COVID-19. Sequenced by immunoSEQ multiplex PCR; TCRdb stores in-frame clones only, minus some. The sample consists of 200,000 to 250,000 clones, roughly 80% of them appearing once. The specimen sequenced was peripheral blood. The receptors stem from a woman aged 30 to 39 who had recovered from COVID-19. Each CDR3 is given with its conserved first and last residue. D genes are given only for firm matches. Rows may omit the clone size; those that give it use once, few, many or a size class.

D	J	size	V	DNA	CDR3
-	TRBJ1-5	-	TRBV28	TGTGCCAGCTGTAGGGGGTTTCAGCCCCAGCATTTT	CASCRGFQPQHF
TRBD1	TRBJ2-7	once	TRBV19	TGTGCCAGTAGTATAGGAGGGACAGGGCCCCACGAGCAGTACTTC	CASSIGGTGPHEQYF
-	TRBJ1-2	-	TRBV5-6	TGTGCCAGCAGCCCGGGAGGAGGGTTCTACTATGGCTACACCTTC	CASSPGGGFYYGYTF
-	TRBJ2-7	-	TRBV13	TGTGCCAGCAGCTTAGGCCAGACACCTGTCGAGCAGTACTTC	CASSLGQTPVEQYF
-	TRBJ2-2	-	TRBV19	TGTGCCAGTAGTTGGGGAGCCACCGGGGAGCTGTTTTTT	CASSWGATGELFF
TRBD1	TRBJ1-1	few	TRBV28	TGTGCCAGCAGTTTCCGGTGGACAGGGGGCGGCAAGAACACTGAAGCTTTCTTT	CASSFRWTGGGKNTEAFF
-	TRBJ1-3	-	TRBV19	TGTGCCAGTAGTCCTCTAATCCTGACAGCTGGAAACACCATATATTTT	CASSPLILTAGNTIYF
TRBD1	TRBJ2-1	-	TRBV27	TGTGCCAGCAGTCCATTGGGACAGGGGAAGGCGGATGAGCAGTTCTTC	CASSPLGQGKADEQFF
TRBD2	TRBJ2-1	once	TRBV28	TGTGCCAGCAGTCTCCTAGCGGGAGACGGCAATGAGCAGTTCTTC	CASSLLAGDGNEQFF
-	TRBJ1-2	-	TRBV9	TGTGCCAGCAGCGTAGGGGGGCAGGCTCGCTATGGCTACACCTTC	CASSVGGQARYGYTF
TRBD1	TRBJ1-2	-	TRBV7-9	TGTGCCAGCAGCTTAGACCGGAGCAGGGGGAGTAATGGCTACACCTTC	CASSLDRSRGSNGYTF
TRBD1	TRBJ1-4	-	TRBV10-3	TGTGCCATCAGTGACAGTCAGGGGGCGAGTGAAAAACTGTTTTTT	CAISDSQGASEKLFF
-	TRBJ1-1	-	TRBV5-1	TGCGCCAGCAGCTTTAGGGGCCCATTGAACACTGAAGCTTTCTTT	CASSFRGPLNTEAFF
-	TRBJ1-2	-	TRBV7-9	TGTGCCAGCAGCTTACAAGAAATTACAGGGAATGGCTACACCTTC	CASSLQEITGNGYTF
-	TRBJ2-7	-	TRBV25-1	TGTGCCAGCAGTGAACTCTTGTACTCGGCCTACGAGCAGTACTTC	CASSELLYSAYEQYF
TRBD2	TRBJ2-1	few	TRBV5-1	TGCGCCAGCAGGGGGCGGGAGTACGAAGGGAATGAGCAGTTCTTC	CASRGREYEGNEQFF
-	TRBJ2-1	-	TRBV13	TGTGCCAGCAGCTTAGGATTAGCGCAAATAAACAATGAGCAGTTCTTC	CASSLGLAQINNEQFF